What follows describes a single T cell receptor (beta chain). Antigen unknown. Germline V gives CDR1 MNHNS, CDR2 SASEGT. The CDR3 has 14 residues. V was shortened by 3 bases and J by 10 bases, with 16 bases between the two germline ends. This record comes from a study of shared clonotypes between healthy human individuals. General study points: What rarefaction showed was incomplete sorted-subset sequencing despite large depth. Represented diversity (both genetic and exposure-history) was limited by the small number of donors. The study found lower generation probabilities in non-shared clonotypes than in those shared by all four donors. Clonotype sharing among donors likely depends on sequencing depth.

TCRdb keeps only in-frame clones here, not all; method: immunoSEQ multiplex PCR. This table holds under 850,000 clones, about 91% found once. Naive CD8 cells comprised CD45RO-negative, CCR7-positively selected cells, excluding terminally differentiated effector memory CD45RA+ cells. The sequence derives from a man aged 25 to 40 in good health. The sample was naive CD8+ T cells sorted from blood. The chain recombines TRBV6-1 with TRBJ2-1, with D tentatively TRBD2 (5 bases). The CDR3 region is CASSDGNVAIEQFF. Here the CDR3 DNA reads TGTGCCAGCAGTGACGGGAACGTCGCAATAGAGCAGTTCTTC.